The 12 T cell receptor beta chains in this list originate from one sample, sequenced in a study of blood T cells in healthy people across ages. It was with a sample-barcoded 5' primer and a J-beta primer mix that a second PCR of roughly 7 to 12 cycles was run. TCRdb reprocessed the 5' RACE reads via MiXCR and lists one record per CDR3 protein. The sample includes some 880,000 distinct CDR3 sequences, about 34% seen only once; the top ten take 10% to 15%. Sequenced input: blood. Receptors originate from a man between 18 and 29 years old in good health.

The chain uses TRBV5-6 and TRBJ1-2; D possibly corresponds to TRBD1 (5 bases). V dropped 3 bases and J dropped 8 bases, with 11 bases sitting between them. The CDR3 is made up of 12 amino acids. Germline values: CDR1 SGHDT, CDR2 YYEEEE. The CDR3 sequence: CASSSPGSGYTF. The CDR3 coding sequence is TGTGCCAGCAGCTCTCCAGGGAGCGGCTACACCTTC. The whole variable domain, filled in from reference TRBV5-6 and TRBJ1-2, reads DAGVTQSPTHLIKTRGQQVTLRCSPKSGHDTVSWYQQALGQGPQFIFQYYEEEERQRGNFPDRFSGHQFPNYSSELNVNALLLGDSALYLCASSSPGSGYTFGSGTRLTVV.

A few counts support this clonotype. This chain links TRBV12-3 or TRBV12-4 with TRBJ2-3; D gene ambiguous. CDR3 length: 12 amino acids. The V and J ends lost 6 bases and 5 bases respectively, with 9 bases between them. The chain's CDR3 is CASSFFGDTQYF. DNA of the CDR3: TGTGCCAGCAGCTTTTTCGGAGATACGCAGTATTTT.

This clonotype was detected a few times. CDR3 residues: CASSDRHYGYTF. CDR3 nucleotide sequence: TGTGCCAGCAGTGACAGACACTATGGCTACACCTTC. The chain links TRBV6-1 to TRBJ1-2, with no clear D. Trimming stripped 3 bases from V and 3 bases from J, with 5 bases between. This CDR3 is 12 amino acids long. CDR1 and CDR2 (germline): MNHNS, SASEGT.

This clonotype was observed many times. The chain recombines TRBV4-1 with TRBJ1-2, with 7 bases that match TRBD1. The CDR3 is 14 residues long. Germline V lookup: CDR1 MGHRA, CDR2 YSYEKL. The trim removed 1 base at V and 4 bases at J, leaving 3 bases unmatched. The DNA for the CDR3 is TGCGCCAGCAGCCAAGTGCAGGGGGGCTATGGCTACACCTTC. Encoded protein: CASSQVQGGYGYTF.

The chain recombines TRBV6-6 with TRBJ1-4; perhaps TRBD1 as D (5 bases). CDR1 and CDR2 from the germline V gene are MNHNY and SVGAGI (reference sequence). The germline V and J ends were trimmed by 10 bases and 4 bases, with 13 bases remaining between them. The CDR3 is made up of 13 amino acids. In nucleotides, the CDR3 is TGTGCCACCCAGGGCCGGAGTAATGAAAAACTGTTTTTT. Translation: CATQGRSNEKLFF.

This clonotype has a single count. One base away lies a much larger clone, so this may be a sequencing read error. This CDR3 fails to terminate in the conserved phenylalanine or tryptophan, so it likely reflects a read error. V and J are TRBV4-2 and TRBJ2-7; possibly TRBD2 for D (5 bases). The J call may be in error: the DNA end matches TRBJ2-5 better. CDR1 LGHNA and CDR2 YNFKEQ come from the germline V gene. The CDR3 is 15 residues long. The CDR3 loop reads CASSQDPGLGETQYL. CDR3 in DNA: TGTGCCAGCAGCCAAGATCCTGGACTGGGGGAGACCCAGTACCTC.

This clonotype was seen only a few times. The CDR3 loop is CASSYSKWTGYADTQYF. CDR3 sequence (DNA): TGTGCCAGCAGTTACTCGAAGTGGACAGGGTATGCAGATACGCAGTATTTT. The gene calls are TRBV6-2 or TRBV6-3 and TRBJ2-3; 8 positions agree with TRBD1. This CDR3 contains 17 residues. From germline, CDR1 is MNHEY and CDR2 SVGEGT. V shed 0 bases and J 4 bases; nucleotides not matched to a gene: 9.

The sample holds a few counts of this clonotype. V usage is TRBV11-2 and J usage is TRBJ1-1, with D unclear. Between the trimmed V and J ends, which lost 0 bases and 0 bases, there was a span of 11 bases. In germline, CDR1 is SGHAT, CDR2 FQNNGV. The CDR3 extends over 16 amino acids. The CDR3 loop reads CASSLEEVWVNTEAFF. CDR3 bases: TGTGCCAGCAGCTTAGAAGAGGTGTGGGTGAACACTGAAGCTTTCTTT.

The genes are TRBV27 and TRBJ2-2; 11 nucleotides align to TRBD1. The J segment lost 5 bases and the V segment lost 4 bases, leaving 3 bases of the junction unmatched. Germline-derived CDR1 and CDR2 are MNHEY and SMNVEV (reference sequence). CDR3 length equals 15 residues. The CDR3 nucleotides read TGTGCCAGCAGTTGGGGACAGGGGGGGACCGGGGAGCTGTTTTTT. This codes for CASSWGQGGTGELFF.

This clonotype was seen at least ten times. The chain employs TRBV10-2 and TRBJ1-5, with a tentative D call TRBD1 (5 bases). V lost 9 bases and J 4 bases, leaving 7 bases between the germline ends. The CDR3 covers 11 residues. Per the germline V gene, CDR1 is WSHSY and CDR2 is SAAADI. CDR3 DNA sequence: TGCGCCAGTGGGACGAATCAGCCCCAGCATTTT. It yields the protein CASGTNQPQHF.

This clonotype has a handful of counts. Written as DNA, the CDR3 is TGCAGTGCTAGAGTCCCGAGCGTGGGCTTTCAAGAGACCCAGTACTTC. Translation gives CSARVPSVGFQETQYF. The chain couples TRBV20-1 to TRBJ2-5, with unresolved D. This CDR3 is 16 amino acids long. Deletions cut 1 base from V and 2 bases from J, with 17 bases between. Germline assignment: CDR1 DFQATT and CDR2 SNEGSKA (reference sequence).

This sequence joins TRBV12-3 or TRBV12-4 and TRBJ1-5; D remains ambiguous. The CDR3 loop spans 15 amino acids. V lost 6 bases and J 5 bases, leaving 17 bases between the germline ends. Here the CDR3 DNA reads TGTGCCAGCAGCTACCAAGGATACTTACATCAGCCCCAGCATTTT. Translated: CASSYQGYLHQPQHF.